Included here is one TCR beta chain sequence, with context. The ends were cut back, 3 bases at V and 6 bases at J, with 15 bases in the middle. In germline, CDR1 is WNHNN, CDR2 SYGVQD (reference sequence). There are 15 residues in the CDR3. Some clones are missing from TCRdb's copy, which holds only in-frame ones; the method was immunoSEQ multiplex PCR. The sample lists a few hundred thousand clones, around 84% occurring once. The source of the sample is a study of blood T cell repertoires in COVID-19. About the study: Both acute and convalescent COVID-19 samples were obtained from the United States, Italy and Spain. PBMCs, B-cell-depleted T cells, or T cells were the source of the cDNA or gDNA that made up the material.

The rearrangement uses TRBV10-1 and TRBJ2-1, with D tentatively TRBD2 (7 bases). The sample comprised peripheral blood. The TCR was taken from a man between 60 and 75 years old with acute or convalescent COVID-19. The CDR3 DNA reads TGCGCCAGCAGTGAAGCCGGGGGGCTCTTCAATGAGCAGTTCTTC. This gives the protein CASSEAGGLFNEQFF.